These 15 T cell receptor beta chains originate from one sample sequenced in a study of cytomegalovirus exposure and HLA in healthy donors (dated by TCRdb to 2017 to 2019). The method was the immunoSEQ multiplex PCR assay. For the multiplex PCR, a mixture combining 60 forward primers for TCR Vbeta segments and 13 reverse primers for TCR Jbeta segments was used. TCRdb took this table from immuneACCESS and kept in-frame rearrangements with V and J called. Such tables lack part of the clones; where checked against another copy, unresolved V genes explain under half of the gap, and the rest is unexplained. The sample yields about 150,000 clones; less than 80% were counted once. The top ten hold approximately 2.1% of the sample. The material sequenced was PBMCs. The origin of the receptors is a man aged 30-40 years in good health and CMV-seronegative.

The V and J genes are TRBV7-7 and TRBJ2-2; 10 positions agree with TRBD1. Germline assignment: CDR1 SSHAT and CDR2 FNYEAQ (reference sequence). Trimming removed 5 bases from V and 4 bases from J; junction bases left unmatched: 7. This CDR3 has 16 amino acids. The CDR3, as DNA: TGTGCCAGCAGCCTTGGGACAGGGGTTTCCACCGGGGAGCTGTTTTTT. As protein: CASSLGTGVSTGELFF.

This rearrangement joins TRBV5-1 to TRBJ2-5; maybe TRBD2 (7 bases). The CDR3 runs to 14 residues. Germline V gene sequence: CDR1 SGHRS, CDR2 YFSETQ. V gave up 4 bases and J gave up 3 bases, with 13 bases separating them. CDR3 DNA sequence: TGCGCCAGCAGCCAGGGGAGGGGAGAAGAGACCCAGTACTTC. This codes for CASSQGRGEETQYF.

The chain uses TRBV6-1 and TRBJ1-6; TRBD1 is a possible D gene (6 bases). Germline V gene lookup returns CDR1 MNHNS and CDR2 SASEGT. Trimming left V 7 bases short and J 7 bases short, with 14 bases between. This CDR3 comprises 14 residues. Here the CDR3 DNA reads TGTGCCAGCAACCCGACAGGAGCGAATTCACCCCTCCACTTT. Amino acids: CASNPTGANSPLHF.

Details on this clone: One end of the junction fails to match germline, which may point to a read error. The chain's CDR3 is CASSPPSRTGEFF. CDR3 bases: TGTGCCAGCTCACCACCTTCGAGGACAGGGGAATTTTTC. V usage is TRBV18 and J usage is TRBJ2-7, with 9 bases aligning to TRBD1. Germline lookup yields CDR1 KGHSH and CDR2 LQKENI. The CDR3 length is 13 residues.

V and J are TRBV7-9 and TRBJ2-5; D is perhaps TRBD2 (5 bases). CDR3 length: 16 amino acids. The V gene lost 5 bases and the J gene lost 3 bases, with 19 bases spanning the gap. Germline lookup yields CDR1 SEHNR and CDR2 FQNEAQ (reference sequence). This CDR3 reads CASSRPGLRAKETQYF. The CDR3 nucleotides are TGTGCCAGCAGCCGACCCGGACTTCGCGCGAAAGAGACCCAGTACTTC.

V and J are TRBV6-5 and TRBJ1-2; 8 positions match TRBD1. From germline, CDR1 is MNHEY and CDR2 SVGAGI. After removal of 0 bases from V and 5 bases from J, the junction contained 5 bases not matched to a gene. The CDR3 extends over 15 amino acids. Here the CDR3 reads CASSYSGTGVYGYTF. The CDR3 region has the DNA TGTGCCAGCAGTTACTCTGGGACAGGCGTATATGGCTACACCTTC.

This clone has a handful of counts. This chain connects TRBV4-3 to TRBJ1-1, with 8 nucleotides matching TRBD1. The CDR3 is made up of 15 amino acids. Trimming at V came to 2 bases and at J to 2 bases, leaving 4 bases not matched to a gene. Germline CDR1 reads LGHNA; CDR2 reads YSLEER. The CDR3 here is CASSQPDRGNTEAFF. CDR3 bases: TGCGCCAGCAGCCAACCTGACAGGGGAAACACTGAAGCTTTCTTT.

The chain is built from TRBV4-1 and TRBJ1-5; 7 positions match TRBD1. This CDR3 contains 15 residues. J lost 1 base, V lost 6 bases, and 6 bases had no gene match. Germline V CDR1 and CDR2: MGHRA, YSYEKL. Here the CDR3 reads CASSPGDSSNQPQHF. CDR3 sequence (DNA): TGCGCCAGCAGTCCTGGGGACAGCAGCAATCAGCCCCAGCATTTT.

In the case of this clone: At one of its ends the junction is not consistent with the germline gene, which may arise from a read error. This chain links TRBV30 with TRBJ1-5, with a possible D match to TRBD1 (6 bases). CDR3 length equals 14 residues. From germline, CDR1 is GTSNPN and CDR2 SVGIG (reference sequence). Here the CDR3 reads CAWSQRGSNQPQNF. CDR3 DNA sequence: TGTGCCTGGAGCCAAAGGGGGAGCAATCAGCCCCAGAATTTT.

This chain uses TRBV19 with TRBJ2-2; 8 bases fit TRBD1. V lost 4 bases to trimming and J lost 6 bases; unmatched junction nucleotides: 7. The CDR3 spans 15 residues. Germline CDR1 is LNHDA and CDR2 is SQIVND (reference sequence). Here the CDR3 DNA reads TGTGCCAGTAGTACGATGACAGGGGTTCCCGGGGAGCTGTTTTTT. This encodes CASSTMTGVPGELFF.

This chain links TRBV15 with TRBJ2-7; 7 nucleotides align to TRBD1. V shed 0 bases and J 4 bases; nucleotides not matched to a gene: 0. The CDR3 consists of 13 residues. Germline V gene lookup returns CDR1 LNHNV and CDR2 YYDKDF (reference sequence). The CDR3 loop is CATSRETGYEQYF. The CDR3 nucleotides are TGTGCCACCAGCAGAGAGACAGGGTACGAGCAGTACTTC.

The genes are TRBV6-5 and TRBJ1-2; the match to TRBD1 covers 11 bases. Germline V gene data show CDR1 as MNHEY and CDR2 as SVGAGI. CDR3 length: 13 residues. V was clipped by 6 bases and J by 7 bases; unmatched bases: 4. CDR3 residues: CASRSGTGGGYTF. The CDR3 coding sequence is TGTGCCAGCAGATCCGGGACAGGGGGTGGCTACACCTTC.

This clone was seen once. V is TRBV30 and J is TRBJ2-5; 7 nucleotides align to TRBD2. The V segment lost 5 bases and the J segment 7 bases; nucleotides outside the gene matches: 7. The CDR3 runs to 12 residues. Germline lookup yields CDR1 GTSNPN and CDR2 SVGIG (reference sequence). In nucleotides, the CDR3 is TGTGCCTGGGGGAGGGGATCCGGGACCCAGTACTTC. Translated: CAWGRGSGTQYF. Filled out from reference TRBV30 and TRBJ2-5, the complete variable domain reads SQTIHQWPATLVQPVGSPLSLECTVEGTSNPNLYWYRQAAGRGLQLLFYSVGIGQISSEVPQNLSASRPQDRQFILSSKKLLLSDSGFYLCAWGRGSGTQYFGPGTRLLVL.

In its sample, this clone was seen a few times. The chain couples TRBV7-2 to TRBJ1-1; perhaps TRBD1 as D (5 bases). Trimming took 1 base from V and 8 from J, leaving 14 bases between them. Germline V gene sequence: CDR1 SGHTA, CDR2 FQGNSA. The CDR3 consists of 14 residues. CDR3 loop: CASSLEGYGSEAFF. In nucleotides, the CDR3 is TGTGCCAGCAGCTTAGAGGGGTATGGGTCCGAAGCTTTCTTT.

This clone has a handful of counts. CDR3 sequence: CASSEATGSEQYF. As DNA, the CDR3 is TGTGCCAGCAGTGAAGCGACAGGGAGCGAGCAGTACTTC. The rearrangement uses TRBV6-1 and TRBJ2-7, with 7 bases matching TRBD1. V lost 0 bases and J lost 6; bases outside the gene matches: 2. CDR1 and CDR2 from the germline V gene are MNHNS and SASEGT. The CDR3 runs to 13 residues.